These T cell receptor beta chains were read from a single sample in a study of cytomegalovirus exposure and HLA in healthy donors. Clones were sequenced by immunoSEQ multiplex PCR, and TCRdb holds only the in-frame ones, with some missing. Of around 99,000 clones listed, about 80% are singletons. The sequenced sample consisted of PBMCs. The origin of the receptors is a man younger than 45 in good health and CMV-seropositive. Each CDR3 is given with its conserved first and last residue. The D gene is left open where the match is weak. Not every row has a clone size; where given, it reads once, few, many or a size class.

V gene	J gene	clone size	D gene	CDR3 DNA	CDR3 protein
TRBV5-4	TRBJ2-7	NA	NA	TGTGCCAGCAGCTGGATGGGTGGAGGGGACGAGCAGTACTTC	CASSWMGGGDEQYF
TRBV7-8	TRBJ2-5	NA	TRBD2	TGTGCCAGCGGAGTTTGGCTAGCGGGGGGAAAAGAGACCCAGTACTTC	CASGVWLAGGKETQYF
TRBV9	TRBJ2-6	NA	NA	TGTGCCAGCAGCATAATCAGGGGCTCTGGGGCCAACGGCCTGACTTTC	CASSIIRGSGANGLTF
TRBV6-5	TRBJ2-1	NA	TRBD1	TGTGCCAGCAGTTACCCCGGGACAGCCGGTGAGCAGTTCTTC	CASSYPGTAGEQFF
TRBV29-1	TRBJ1-1	NA	TRBD1	TGCAGCGTAGCGACAGGGATGAACACTGAAGCTTTCTTT	CSVATGMNTEAFF
TRBV19	TRBJ1-5	NA	NA	TGTGCCAGTAGTAAAGGGGAAAGGCAGCCCCAGCATTTT	CASSKGERQPQHF
TRBV6-6	TRBJ2-2	once	NA	TGTGCCAGCAGTACCTACCCGGGTGGAGGCGCCGGGGAGCTGTTTTTT	CASSTYPGGGAGELFF
TRBV2	TRBJ1-1	NA	NA	TGTGCCAGCAGTGTAATAGGGGCGGTCACTGAAGCTTTCTTT	CASSVIGAVTEAFF
TRBV6-1	TRBJ2-5	NA	TRBD2	TGTGCCAGCAGTCCCCTAGCGGGGGGGCCAGAGACCCAGTACTTC	CASSPLAGGPETQYF
TRBV7-2	TRBJ2-7	once	TRBD1	TGTGCCAGCAGCTTTAGGGACAGCTCCTACGAGCAGTACTTC	CASSFRDSSYEQYF
TRBV11-2	TRBJ1-5	NA	NA	TGTGCCAGCAGCTTAGGCAGAAATCAGCCCCAGCATTTT	CASSLGRNQPQHF
TRBV5-6	TRBJ2-5	NA	NA	TGTGCCAGCAGCTTGAGTCCGGGCGGGGAAGAGACCCAGTACTTC	CASSLSPGGEETQYF
TRBV7-2	TRBJ1-4	few	NA	TGTGCCAGCAGCTTAGTGGCGGGCGGAAATGAAAAACTGTTTTTT	CASSLVAGGNEKLFF
TRBV19	TRBJ2-3	NA	TRBD2	TGTGCCAGTAGTCCAACCGGGACTAGCGGCACAGATACGCAGTATTTT	CASSPTGTSGTDTQYF
TRBV6-1	TRBJ2-1	NA	TRBD2	TGTGCCAGCAGTTTTCGGGACTATGGAGGCAATGAGCAGTTCTTC	CASSFRDYGGNEQFF
TRBV11-2	TRBJ1-1	NA	NA	TGTGCCAGCAGCTCGCACAGATCGAACACTGAAGCTTTCTTT	CASSSHRSNTEAFF
TRBV10-2	TRBJ2-3	NA	TRBD2	TGCGCCAGCAGTCTTAGCTGGACTAGCGGGGAAGGGACAGATACGCAGTATTTT	CASSLSWTSGEGTDTQYF
TRBV15	TRBJ1-6	NA	NA	TGTGCCACCAGCAGATCGACGGCGCCAGGCTCACCCCTCCACTTT	CATSRSTAPGSPLHF
TRBV25-1	TRBJ2-7	NA	TRBD2	TGTGCCAGCAGGAGTAGCGGGGGAAGCGCCTACGAGCAGTACTTC	CASRSSGGSAYEQYF
TRBV7-8	TRBJ1-2	NA	NA	TGTGCCAGCAGCTCCCCACTAACAGGGAACTATGGCTACACCTTC	CASSSPLTGNYGYTF
TRBV18	TRBJ1-1	NA	NA	TGTGCCAGCTCACCAACCGAGGGGAACACTGAAGCTTTCTTT	CASSPTEGNTEAFF
TRBV6-1	TRBJ1-5	NA	NA	TGTGCCGGTAACACCGGGGTTAATCAGCCCCAGCATTTT	CAGNTGVNQPQHF
TRBV2	TRBJ2-3	NA	NA	TGTGCCAGCAGTATACGGGGGGCCGCAGATACGCAGTATTTT	CASSIRGAADTQYF
TRBV30	TRBJ1-5	NA	TRBD1	TGTGCCTGGAGCCCCCGACAGGGGGAACAGCCCCAGCATTTT	CAWSPRQGEQPQHF
TRBV11-3	TRBJ2-5	NA	NA	TGTGCCAGCAGCTTAGTCGGGTCAGATCGAACCCAGTACTTC	CASSLVGSDRTQYF
TRBV7-9	TRBJ2-4	NA	TRBD1	TGTGCCAGCAGCTCCCATAACAGGGGGTTCATTCAGTACTTC	CASSSHNRGFIQYF
TRBV4-1	TRBJ2-1	NA	NA	TGCGCCAGCAGTTTGGGACCGTGGGGGGAATTCAATGAGCAGTTCTTC	CASSLGPWGEFNEQFF
TRBV27	TRBJ1-5	once	NA	TGTGCCAGCAAACCCCAAGGGGGAGTATACAATCAGCCCCAGCATTTT	CASKPQGGVYNQPQHF
TRBV10-3	TRBJ1-2	NA	NA	TGTGCCATCAGTGCGCTCACTACGACTCACTATGGCTACACCTTC	CAISALTTTHYGYTF
TRBV7-9	TRBJ1-1	few	NA	TGTGCCAGCAGCCTGCGGGGGACTGAAGCTTTCTTT	CASSLRGTEAFF
TRBV21-1	TRBJ1-6	NA	NA	TGTGCCAGCAGCAAAGTATTGGTTGTGGTCACAGGGGGCCGTAATTCACCCCTCCACTTT	CASSKVLVVVTGGRNSPLHF